Below, 3 T cell receptor beta chains from the same sample are listed, as sequenced in a study of blood T cell repertoires in COVID-19 (dated by TCRdb to 2019 to 2021). The method was the immunoSEQ multiplex PCR assay. The clones in this table, taken by TCRdb from immuneACCESS, are in-frame only. Not every clone is retained; where verified, under half of the shortfall comes from an unresolved V gene, and the cause of the rest is unknown. The sample table contains about 200,000 clones; only one count was recorded for around nine tenths of them. The ten largest clones add up to around 1.7% of the sample. Sequencing was carried out using peripheral blood. Source of these receptors: a man between 18 and 29 years old with active or convalescent COVID-19.

The chain carries TRBV23-1 and TRBJ1-1, with D possibly being TRBD1 (5 bases). TRBV23-1 is assigned to the ORF class and has an uncertain function. CDR3 size: 16 residues. The germline V and J ends were trimmed by 0 bases and 1 base, with 12 bases remaining between them. The CDR3 nucleotides are TGCGCCAGCAGTCAATCTGACAGTCGACGGAACACTGAAGCTTTCTTT. Its protein product is CASSQSDSRRNTEAFF.

CDR3 loop: CASSLGQFGSGNTIYF. CDR3 sequence (DNA): TGTGCCAGCAGCTTGGGACAGTTCGGCTCTGGAAACACCATATATTTT. The chain recombines TRBV5-8 with TRBJ1-3; perhaps TRBD1 as D (5 bases). Germline V gene sequence: CDR1 SGHTS, CDR2 YDEGEE. The CDR3 is made up of 16 amino acids. V was pared by 0 bases and J by 0 bases, with 10 bases between.

The rearrangement uses TRBV6-1 and TRBJ2-1; no definite D call. The germline gives CDR1 MNHNS, CDR2 SASEGT. This CDR3 spans 15 amino acids. V was trimmed by 3 bases and J by 2 bases, leaving 11 bases between them. CDR3 DNA sequence: TGTGCCAGCAGTGATTACTATGAAGCCTACAATGAGCAGTTCTTC. Protein: CASSDYYEAYNEQFF.